This TCR beta chain was identified during a study of cytomegalovirus exposure and HLA in healthy donors. A word on this clone: Its antigen is unknown.

The PCR made use of 60 Vbeta and 13 Jbeta primers. Clones were read by immunoSEQ multiplex PCR, and TCRdb kept only the in-frame ones, dropping some. The repertoire holds roughly 150,000 clones, 65% to 90% seen once, with around 1.3% in the top ten. Notes on the study in general: Later analysis demonstrated an association between a missense DCLRE1C variant and TCR beta V- and J-gene trimming. A later look showed TCR association rates differing by HLA locus, highest for DRB1 and lowest for HLA-C. Relative to equally common others, HLA-associated TCR beta chains showed greater clonal expansion in a later analysis.

The CDR3 runs 18 residues. Between the trimmed V and J ends, which lost 1 base and 6 bases, there was a span of 22 bases. Looked up from germline, CDR1 is MGHDK and CDR2 is SYGVNS. When sampled, the donors appeared nominally healthy, though they likely had unrecorded immune exposures. The source of this sequence is a female donor in good health and CMV-seronegative. The sequencing sample was made of PBMCs. The V call is TRBV25-1, the J call TRBJ1-5; D might be TRBD1 (5 bases). CDR3 in amino acids: CASSESGDSTSLVQPQHF. The CDR3 nucleotides are TGTGCCAGCAGTGAATCGGGGGACTCAACCTCTCTGGTTCAGCCCCAGCATTTT. Full variable domain (outside the CDR3, taken from reference TRBV25-1 and TRBJ1-5): EADIYQTPRYLVIGTGKKITLECSQTMGHDKMYWYQQDPGMELHLIHYSYGVNSTEKGDLSSESTVSRIRTEHFPLTLESARPSHTSQYLCASSESGDSTSLVQPQHFGDGTRLSIL.